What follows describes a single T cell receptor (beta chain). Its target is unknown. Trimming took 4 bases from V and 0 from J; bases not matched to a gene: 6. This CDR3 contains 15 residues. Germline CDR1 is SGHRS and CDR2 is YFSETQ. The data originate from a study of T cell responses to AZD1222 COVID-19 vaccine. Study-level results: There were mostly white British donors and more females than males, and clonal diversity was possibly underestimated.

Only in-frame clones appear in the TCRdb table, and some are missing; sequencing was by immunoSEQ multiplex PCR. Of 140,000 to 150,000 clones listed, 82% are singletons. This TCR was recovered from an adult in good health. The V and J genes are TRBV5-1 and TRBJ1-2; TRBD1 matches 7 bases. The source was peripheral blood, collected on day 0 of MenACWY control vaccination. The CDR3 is CASSPGQSANYGYTF. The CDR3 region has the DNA TGCGCCAGCAGCCCGGGACAGTCAGCTAACTATGGCTACACCTTC.